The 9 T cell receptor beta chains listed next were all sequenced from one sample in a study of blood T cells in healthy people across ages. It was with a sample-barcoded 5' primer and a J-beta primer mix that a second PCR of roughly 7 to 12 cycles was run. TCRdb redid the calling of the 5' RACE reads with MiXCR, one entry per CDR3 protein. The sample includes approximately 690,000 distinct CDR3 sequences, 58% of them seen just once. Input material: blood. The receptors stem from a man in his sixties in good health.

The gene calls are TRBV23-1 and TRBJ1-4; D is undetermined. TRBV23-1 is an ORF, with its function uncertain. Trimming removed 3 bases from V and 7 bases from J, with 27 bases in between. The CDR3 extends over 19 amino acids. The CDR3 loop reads CASSHPSCLSGQPAEKLFF. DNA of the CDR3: TGCGCCAGCAGTCACCCCTCTTGCTTGAGCGGTCAACCAGCTGAAAAACTGTTTTTT.

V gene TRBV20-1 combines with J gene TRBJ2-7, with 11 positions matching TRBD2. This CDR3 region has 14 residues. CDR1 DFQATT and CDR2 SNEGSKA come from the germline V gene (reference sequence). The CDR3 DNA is TGCTCTAGCGGGGGGCCTACTACCGGTTACGAGCAGTACTTC. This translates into CSSGGPTTGYEQYF.

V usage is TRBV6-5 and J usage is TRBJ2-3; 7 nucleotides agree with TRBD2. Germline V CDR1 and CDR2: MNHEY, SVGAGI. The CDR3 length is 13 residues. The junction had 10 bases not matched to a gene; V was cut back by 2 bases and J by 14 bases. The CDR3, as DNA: TGTGCCAGCAGTTACGGGGGGGAATACGGTCGGTATTTT. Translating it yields CASSYGGEYGRYF.

CDR3 amino acids: CAISGGVSTDTQYF. CDR3 nucleotide sequence: TGTGCCATCAGTGGCGGGGTTAGCACAGATACGCAGTATTTT. The rearrangement links TRBV10-3 to TRBJ2-3, with D tentatively TRBD2 (6 bases). Germline values: CDR1 ENHRY, CDR2 SYGVKD. The CDR3 contains 14 residues. Trimming stripped 4 bases from V and 0 bases from J, with 8 bases between.

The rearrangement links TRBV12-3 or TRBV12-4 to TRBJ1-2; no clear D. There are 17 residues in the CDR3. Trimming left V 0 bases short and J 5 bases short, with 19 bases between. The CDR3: CASSLALSATGVYGYTF. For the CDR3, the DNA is TGTGCCAGCAGTTTAGCGTTAAGTGCGACGGGCGTTTATGGCTACACCTTC.

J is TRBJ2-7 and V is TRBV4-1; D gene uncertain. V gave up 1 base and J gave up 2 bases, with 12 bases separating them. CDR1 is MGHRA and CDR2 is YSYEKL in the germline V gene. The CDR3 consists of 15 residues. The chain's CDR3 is CASSQAWVGTYEQYF. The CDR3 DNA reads TGCGCCAGCAGCCAAGCTTGGGTCGGAACCTACGAGCAGTACTTC.

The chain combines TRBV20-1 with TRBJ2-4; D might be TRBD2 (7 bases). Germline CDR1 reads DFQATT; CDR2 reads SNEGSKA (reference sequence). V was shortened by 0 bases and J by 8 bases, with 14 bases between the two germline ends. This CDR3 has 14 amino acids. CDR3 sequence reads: CSARDVGGQDIQYF. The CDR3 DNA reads TGCAGTGCTAGAGATGTCGGGGGGCAGGACATTCAGTACTTC.

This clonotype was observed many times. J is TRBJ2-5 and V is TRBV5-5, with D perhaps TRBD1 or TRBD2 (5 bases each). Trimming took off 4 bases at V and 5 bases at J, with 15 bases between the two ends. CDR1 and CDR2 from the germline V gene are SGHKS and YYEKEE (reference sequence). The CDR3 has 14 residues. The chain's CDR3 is CASSNGLWGETQYF. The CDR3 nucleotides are TGTGCCAGCAGCAACGGACTTTGGGGGGAGACCCAGTACTTC.

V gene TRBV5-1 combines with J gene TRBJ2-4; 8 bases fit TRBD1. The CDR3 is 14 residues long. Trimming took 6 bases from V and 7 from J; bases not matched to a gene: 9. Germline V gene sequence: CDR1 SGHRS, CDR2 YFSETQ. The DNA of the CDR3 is TGCGCCAGCACCTATGACAGGGGTGGTAACATTCAGTACTTC. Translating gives CASTYDRGGNIQYF.